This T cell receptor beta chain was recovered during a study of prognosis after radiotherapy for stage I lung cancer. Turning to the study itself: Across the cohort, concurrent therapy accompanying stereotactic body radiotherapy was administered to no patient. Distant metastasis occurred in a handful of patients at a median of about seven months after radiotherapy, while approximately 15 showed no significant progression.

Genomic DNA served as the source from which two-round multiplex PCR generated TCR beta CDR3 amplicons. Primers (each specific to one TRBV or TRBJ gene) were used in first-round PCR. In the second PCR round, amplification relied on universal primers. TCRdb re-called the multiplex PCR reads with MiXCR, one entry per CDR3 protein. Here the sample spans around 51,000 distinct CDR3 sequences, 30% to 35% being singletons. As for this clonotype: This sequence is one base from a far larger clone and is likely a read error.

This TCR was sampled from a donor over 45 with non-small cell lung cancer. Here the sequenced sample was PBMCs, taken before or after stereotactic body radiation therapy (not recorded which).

This CDR3 is CASSYRGTVMSGELFF. The CDR3 nucleotides are TGTGCCAGCAGTTACCGGGGGACAGTTATGTCCGGGGAGCTGTTTTTT. The chain carries TRBV6-4 and TRBJ2-2; perhaps TRBD1 as D (7 bases). From germline, CDR1 is MRHNA and CDR2 SNTAGT. V shed 5 bases and J shed 6 bases, with 19 bases lying between them. The CDR3 sequence is 16 residues long.